The 8 T cell receptor beta chains listed next were all sequenced from one sample in a study of T cells in Graves' hyperthyroidism and ophthalmopathy. Researchers amplified the TCR beta CDR3 regions from RNA transcripts. RT-PCR in the first round (using the HTBI primer set) targeted the TCR CDR3. TCRdb re-called the multiplex PCR reads with MiXCR, one entry per CDR3 protein. The sample has hundreds of thousands of distinct CDR3 sequences; over 35% are singletons. Source material: blood. Source of these receptors: a man aged 18 to 35 with Graves' hyperthyroidism.

This sequence joins TRBV20-1 and TRBJ1-1; D is perhaps TRBD1 (6 bases). Per germline, CDR1 DFQATT and CDR2 SNEGSKA (reference sequence). The V gene lost 5 bases and the J gene lost 7 bases, with 20 bases spanning the gap. This CDR3 region has 14 residues. The CDR3 bases are TGCAGTGCTTCGGGACATCCCGGGGCTAATGAAGCTTTCTTT. It encodes CSASGHPGANEAFF.

The chain has TRBV12-3 or TRBV12-4 and TRBJ1-1, with 12 bases matching TRBD1. The CDR3 runs 17 residues. The DNA of the CDR3 is TGTGCTAGTGCCTCCACGCCGGGACAGGGGGCTGACACTGAAGCTTTCTTT. It encodes CASASTPGQGADTEAFF.

This clonotype was counted only a few times. V and J are TRBV5-1 and TRBJ2-7, with 7 bases fitting TRBD2. In germline, CDR1 is SGHRS, CDR2 YFSETQ. After removal of 4 bases from V and 4 bases from J, the junction contained 11 bases not matched to a gene. The CDR3 has 15 residues. This CDR3 reads CASSMTSSNVYEQYF. The CDR3 DNA sequence: TGCGCCAGCAGCATGACTAGCTCCAACGTTTACGAGCAGTACTTC.

In regard to this clonotype: Mismatch with germline at one junction end may stem from a read error. The chain has TRBV15 and TRBJ1-4, with D unresolved. The CDR3 loop spans 15 amino acids. Germline V gene lookup returns CDR1 LNHNV and CDR2 YYDKDF (reference sequence). The CDR3 reads CAASREGSPGEKLFF. The CDR3 nucleotides read TGTGCCGCCAGCAGAGAGGGATCCCCCGGGGAAAAGCTGTTTTTT.

V is TRBV10-2 and J is TRBJ2-7; D might be TRBD1 (6 bases). The CDR3 sequence is 16 residues long. Trimming removed 6 bases at V and 2 bases at J, with 20 bases between. CDR1 WSHSY and CDR2 SAAADI come from the germline V gene. The CDR3 DNA reads as TGCGCCAGCAGCTTGGTCCCTAACAGGGACCCCTACGAGCAGTACTTC. This sequence encodes CASSLVPNRDPYEQYF.

For this clonotype: A far larger clone is one base from this, pointing to a likely read error. The rearrangement joins TRBV12-3 or TRBV12-4 to TRBJ2-2, with a weak D call TRBD1 (6 bases). V was shortened by 8 bases and J by 6 bases, with 10 bases between the two germline ends. The CDR3 totals 12 residues. This chain's CDR3 is CASGQGSGELFF. CDR3 in DNA: TGTGCCAGCGGTCAGGGGTCCGGGGAGCTGTTTTTT.

This clonotype was picked up many times. The V gene is TRBV20-1, the J gene TRBJ1-6; D remains unclear. The CDR3 extends over 13 amino acids. V dropped 6 bases and J dropped 7 bases, with 13 bases sitting between them. Germline CDR1 is DFQATT and CDR2 is SNEGSKA (reference sequence). The CDR3 reads CSASRTGNSPLHF. Here the CDR3 DNA reads TGCAGTGCGTCGAGGACGGGGAATTCACCCCTCCACTTT.

V gene TRBV7-6 combines with J gene TRBJ1-1, with TRBD1 matching 8 bases. The trim removed 1 base at V and 5 bases at J, leaving 6 bases unmatched. The CDR3 loop spans 15 amino acids. Germline V gene lookup returns CDR1 SGHVS and CDR2 FNYEAQ. CDR3 in amino acids: CASSLGGRGLTEAFF. DNA for the CDR3: TGTGCCAGCAGCTTAGGAGGCAGGGGGCTAACTGAAGCTTTCTTT.